This T cell receptor (beta chain) was sequenced in a study of blood T cell repertoires in COVID-19. Overall study context: Whether acute or convalescent, the COVID-19 samples came from the United States, Italy and Spain.

Under the authors' procedure: Cell counts per sample came from amplifying reference gene primers. Sequencing was performed with immunoSEQ multiplex PCR; in TCRdb, only in-frame clones are kept and a portion is missing. The V and J calls and clone size come from that table; D and trimming were worked out from the DNA. The sample contains about 68,000 clones, under 95% of which appear only once. This clone was recorded once. Germline CDR1 reads SGHAT; CDR2 reads FQNNGV. This CDR3 has 17 amino acids. V shed 0 bases, J shed 5 bases, and the junction held 7 bases outside the gene matches. The receptor was isolated from a woman aged 55-69 years with active COVID-19. The chain combines TRBV11-2 with TRBJ2-5, with 12 nucleotides matching TRBD2. The sample consisted of peripheral blood. The CDR3: CASSLEKLAGGLETQYF. For the CDR3, the DNA is TGTGCCAGCAGCTTAGAGAAACTAGCGGGGGGATTGGAGACCCAGTACTTC.